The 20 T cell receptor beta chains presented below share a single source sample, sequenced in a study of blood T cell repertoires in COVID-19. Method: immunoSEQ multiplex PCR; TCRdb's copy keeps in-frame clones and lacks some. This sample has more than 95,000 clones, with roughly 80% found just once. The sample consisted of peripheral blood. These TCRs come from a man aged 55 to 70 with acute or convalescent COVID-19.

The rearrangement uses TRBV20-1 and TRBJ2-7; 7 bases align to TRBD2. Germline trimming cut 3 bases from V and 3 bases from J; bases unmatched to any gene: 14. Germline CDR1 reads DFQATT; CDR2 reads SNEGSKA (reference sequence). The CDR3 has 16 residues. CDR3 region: CSASRLSGGGIYEQYV. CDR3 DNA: TGCAGTGCTAGTCGTTTATCGGGGGGAGGAATCTACGAGCAGTACGTC.

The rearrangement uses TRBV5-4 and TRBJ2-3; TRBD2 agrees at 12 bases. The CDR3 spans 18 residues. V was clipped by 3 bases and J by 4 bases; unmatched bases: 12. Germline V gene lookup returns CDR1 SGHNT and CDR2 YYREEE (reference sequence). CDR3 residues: CASSSGLAGGSGADTQYF. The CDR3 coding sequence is TGTGCCAGCAGCTCGGGGCTAGCGGGAGGGAGTGGAGCAGATACGCAGTATTTT.

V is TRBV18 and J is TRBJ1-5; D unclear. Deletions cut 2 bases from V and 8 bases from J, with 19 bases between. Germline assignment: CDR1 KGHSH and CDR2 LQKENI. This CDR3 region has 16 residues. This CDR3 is CASSPMRTARGEPQHF. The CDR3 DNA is TGTGCCAGCTCACCAATGAGGACTGCCCGAGGTGAGCCCCAGCATTTT. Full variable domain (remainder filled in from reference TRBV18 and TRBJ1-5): NAGVMQNPRHLVRRRGQEARLRCSPMKGHSHVYWYRQLPEEGLKFMVYLQKENIIDESGMPKERFSAEFPKEGPSILRIQQVVRGDSAAYFCASSPMRTARGEPQHFGDGTRLSIL.

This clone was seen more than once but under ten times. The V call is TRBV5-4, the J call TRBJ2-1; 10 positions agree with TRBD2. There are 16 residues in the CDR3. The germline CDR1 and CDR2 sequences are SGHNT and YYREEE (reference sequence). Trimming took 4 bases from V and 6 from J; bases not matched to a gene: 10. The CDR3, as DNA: TGTGCCAGCAGCCCAGAATGGGCTAGCGGGAGCAATGAGCAGTTCTTC. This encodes CASSPEWASGSNEQFF.

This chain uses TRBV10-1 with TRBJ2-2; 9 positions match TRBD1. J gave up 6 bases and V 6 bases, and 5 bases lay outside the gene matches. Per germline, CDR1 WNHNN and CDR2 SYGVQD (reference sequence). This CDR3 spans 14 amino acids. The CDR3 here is CASSRDRASGELFF. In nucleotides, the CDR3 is TGCGCCAGCAGCCGGGACAGGGCTTCCGGGGAGCTGTTTTTT.

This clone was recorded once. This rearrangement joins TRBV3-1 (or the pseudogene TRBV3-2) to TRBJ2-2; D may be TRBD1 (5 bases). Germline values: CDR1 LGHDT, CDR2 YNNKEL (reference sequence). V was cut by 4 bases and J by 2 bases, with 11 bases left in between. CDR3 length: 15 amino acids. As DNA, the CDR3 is TGTGCCAGCAGCCGTCAGGGAAGCAACACCGGGGAGCTGTTTTTT. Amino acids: CASSRQGSNTGELFF.

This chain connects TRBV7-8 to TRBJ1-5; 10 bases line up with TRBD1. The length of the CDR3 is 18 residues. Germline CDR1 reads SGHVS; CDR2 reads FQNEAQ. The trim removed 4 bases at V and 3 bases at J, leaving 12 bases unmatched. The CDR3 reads CASSSPGQGKRYNQPQHF. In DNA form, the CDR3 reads TGTGCCAGCAGCTCGCCGGGACAGGGGAAAAGGTACAATCAGCCCCAGCATTTT.

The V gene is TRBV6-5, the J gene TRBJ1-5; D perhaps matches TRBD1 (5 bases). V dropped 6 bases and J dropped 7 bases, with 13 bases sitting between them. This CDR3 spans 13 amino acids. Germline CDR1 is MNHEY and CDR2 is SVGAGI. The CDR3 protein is CASRRNRGQPQHF. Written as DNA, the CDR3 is TGTGCCAGCAGAAGAAACCGGGGGCAGCCCCAGCATTTT.

CDR3 nucleotide sequence: TGTGCCAGCAGCAAGACAGGGGGACGGGCGAGCACTGAAGCTTTCTTT. Protein sequence: CASSKTGGRASTEAFF. The rearrangement links TRBV9 to TRBJ1-1, with TRBD1 matching over 9 bases. The V gene end was trimmed by 4 bases and the J gene end by 4 bases; junction bases not matched to a gene: 11. Looked up from germline, CDR1 is SGDLS and CDR2 is YYNGEE. This CDR3 region has 16 residues.

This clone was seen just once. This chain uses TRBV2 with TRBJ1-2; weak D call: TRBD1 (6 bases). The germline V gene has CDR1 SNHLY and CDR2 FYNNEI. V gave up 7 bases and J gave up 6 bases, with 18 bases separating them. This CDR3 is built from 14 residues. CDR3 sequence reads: CASTGNVGANGYTF. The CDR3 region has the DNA TGTGCCAGCACGGGGAACGTGGGGGCGAATGGCTACACCTTC.

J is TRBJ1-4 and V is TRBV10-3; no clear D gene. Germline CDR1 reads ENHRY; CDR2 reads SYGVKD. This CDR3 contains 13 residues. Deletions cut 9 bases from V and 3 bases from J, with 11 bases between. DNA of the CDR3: TGTGCCATGGCAACCCCACCTAATGAAAAACTGTTTTTT. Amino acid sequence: CAMATPPNEKLFF.

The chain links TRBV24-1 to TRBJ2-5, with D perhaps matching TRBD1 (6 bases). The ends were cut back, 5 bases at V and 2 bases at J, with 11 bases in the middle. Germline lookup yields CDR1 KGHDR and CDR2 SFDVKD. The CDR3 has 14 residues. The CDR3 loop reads CATSAAGTQETQYF. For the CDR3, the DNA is TGTGCCACCAGTGCTGCCGGGACACAAGAGACCCAGTACTTC.

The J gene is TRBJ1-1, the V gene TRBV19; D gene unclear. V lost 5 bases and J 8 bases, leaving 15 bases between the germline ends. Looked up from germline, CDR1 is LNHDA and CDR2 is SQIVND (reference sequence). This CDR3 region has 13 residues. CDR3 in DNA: TGTGCCAGTAGTGCCGGTGTGCCGGGGGAAGCTTTCTTT. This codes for CASSAGVPGEAFF.

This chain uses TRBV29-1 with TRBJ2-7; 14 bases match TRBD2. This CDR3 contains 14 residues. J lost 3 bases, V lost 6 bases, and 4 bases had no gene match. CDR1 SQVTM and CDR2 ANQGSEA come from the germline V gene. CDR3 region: CSVAGTSGSYEQYF. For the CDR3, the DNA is TGCAGCGTGGCCGGGACTAGCGGGAGCTACGAGCAGTACTTC.

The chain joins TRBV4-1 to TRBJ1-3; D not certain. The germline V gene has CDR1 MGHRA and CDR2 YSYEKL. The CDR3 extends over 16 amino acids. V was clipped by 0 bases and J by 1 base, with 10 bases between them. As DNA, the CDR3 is TGCGCCAGCAGCCAAGAATCCACTTTGTCTGGAAACACCATATATTTT. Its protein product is CASSQESTLSGNTIYF.

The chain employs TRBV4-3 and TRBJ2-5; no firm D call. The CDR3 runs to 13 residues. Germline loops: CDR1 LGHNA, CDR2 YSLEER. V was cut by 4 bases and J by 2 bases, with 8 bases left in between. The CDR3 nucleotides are TGCGCCAGCAGCCGGCGGAATCAAGAGACCCAGTACTTC. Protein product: CASSRRNQETQYF.

Here the CDR3 reads CASSLPSGRGGTQYF. The CDR3 nucleotides read TGCGCCAGCAGCTTGCCCAGCGGGAGAGGAGGTACGCAGTATTTT. The chain employs TRBV5-1 and TRBJ2-3; TRBD2 matches 8 bases. Unmatched junction bases numbered 9, after V lost 1 base and J lost 8 bases. The germline CDR1 and CDR2 sequences are SGHRS and YFSETQ. CDR3 length: 15 residues.

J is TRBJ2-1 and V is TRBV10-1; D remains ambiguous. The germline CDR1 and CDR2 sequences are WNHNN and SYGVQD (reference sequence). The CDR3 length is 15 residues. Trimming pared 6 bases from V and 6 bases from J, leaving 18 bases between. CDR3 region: CASSPSGLPSNEQFF. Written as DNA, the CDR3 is TGCGCCAGCAGCCCGTCTGGGCTACCCAGCAATGAGCAGTTCTTC.

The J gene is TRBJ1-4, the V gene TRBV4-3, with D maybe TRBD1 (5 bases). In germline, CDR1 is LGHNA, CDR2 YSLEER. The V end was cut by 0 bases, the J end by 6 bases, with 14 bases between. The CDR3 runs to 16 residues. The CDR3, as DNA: TGCGCCAGCAGCCAAGACAGAGGAGGGGTTTATGAAAAACTGTTTTTT. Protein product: CASSQDRGGVYEKLFF.

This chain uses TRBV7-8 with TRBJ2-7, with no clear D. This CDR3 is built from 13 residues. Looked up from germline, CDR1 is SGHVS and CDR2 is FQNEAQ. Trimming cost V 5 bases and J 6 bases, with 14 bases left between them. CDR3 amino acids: CASSLIEVGEQYF. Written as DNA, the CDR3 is TGTGCCAGCAGCCTCATCGAGGTGGGCGAGCAGTACTTC.